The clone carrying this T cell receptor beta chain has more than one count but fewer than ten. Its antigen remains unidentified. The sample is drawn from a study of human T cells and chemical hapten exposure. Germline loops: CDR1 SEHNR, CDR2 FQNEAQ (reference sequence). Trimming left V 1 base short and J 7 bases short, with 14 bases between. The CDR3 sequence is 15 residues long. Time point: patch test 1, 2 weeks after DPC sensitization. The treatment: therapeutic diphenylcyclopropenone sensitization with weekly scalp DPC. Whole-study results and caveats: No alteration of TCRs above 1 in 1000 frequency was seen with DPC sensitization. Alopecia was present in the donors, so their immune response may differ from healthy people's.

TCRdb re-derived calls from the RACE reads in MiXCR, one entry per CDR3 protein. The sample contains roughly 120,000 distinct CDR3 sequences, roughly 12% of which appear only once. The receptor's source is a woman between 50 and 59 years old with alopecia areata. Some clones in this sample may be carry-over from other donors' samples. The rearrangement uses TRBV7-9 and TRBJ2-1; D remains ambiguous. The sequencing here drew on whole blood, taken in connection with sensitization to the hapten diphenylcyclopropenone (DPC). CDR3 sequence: CASSLELPANNEQFF. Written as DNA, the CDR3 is TGTGCCAGCAGCTTAGAACTACCGGCTAATAATGAGCAGTTCTTC.